This T cell receptor (beta chain) stems from a study of CD8 T cells in Susac syndrome. When the RNA was reverse transcribed, random hexamers were used with an input of about 0.5 to 1 ug. TCRdb independently ran MiXCR on the immunoSEQ multiplex PCR reads; one entry per CDR3 protein. The sample has roughly 170,000 distinct CDR3 sequences, around 93% seen once. This CDR3 has 13 amino acids. CDR1 is SGHVS, CDR2 FQNEAQ, per germline. V was shortened by 3 bases and J by 6 bases, with 9 bases between the two germline ends. The sequence came from a human donor with multiple sclerosis. The chain uses TRBV7-8 and TRBJ2-4; tentative D call: TRBD2 (6 bases). Sequenced material: CD4+ T cells from PBMCs. The CDR3: CASSFGGANIQYF. The CDR3 DNA reads as TGTGCCAGCAGCTTCGGCGGGGCAAACATTCAGTACTTC.